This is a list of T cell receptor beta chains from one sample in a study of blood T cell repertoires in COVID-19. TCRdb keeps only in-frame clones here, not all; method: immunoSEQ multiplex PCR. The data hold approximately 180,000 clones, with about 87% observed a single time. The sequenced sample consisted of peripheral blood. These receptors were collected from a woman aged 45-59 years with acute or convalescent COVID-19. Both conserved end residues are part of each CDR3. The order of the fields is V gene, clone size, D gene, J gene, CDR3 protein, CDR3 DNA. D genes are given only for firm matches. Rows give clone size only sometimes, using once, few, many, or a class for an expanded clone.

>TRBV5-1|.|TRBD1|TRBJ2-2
CASTGTGHLPGELFF
TGCGCCAGCACCGGGACAGGCCATCTGCCCGGGGAGCTGTTTTTT
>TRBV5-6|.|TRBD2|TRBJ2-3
CASSLSGKRRLDTQYF
TGTGCCAGCAGCTTGAGCGGGAAGCGACGGTTAGATACGCAGTATTTT
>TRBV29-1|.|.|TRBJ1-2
CSVDWSYGYTF
TGCAGCGTTGACTGGAGCTATGGCTACACCTTC
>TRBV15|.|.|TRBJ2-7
CATSWETGPHYEQYF
TGTGCCACCAGCTGGGAGACAGGTCCCCACTACGAGCAGTACTTC
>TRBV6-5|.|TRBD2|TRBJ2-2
CASSHLAGNTGELFF
TGTGCCAGCAGCCACCTAGCGGGAAACACCGGGGAGCTGTTTTTT
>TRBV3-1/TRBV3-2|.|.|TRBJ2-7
CASSRAGTYEQYF
TGTGCCAGCAGCAGGGCGGGGACCTACGAGCAGTACTTC
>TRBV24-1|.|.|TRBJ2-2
CATSDLRGGGKGYDTGELFF
TGTGCCACCAGTGATTTAAGGGGAGGGGGAAAGGGGTACGACACCGGGGAGCTGTTTTTT
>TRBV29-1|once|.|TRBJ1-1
CSVEEGRGEAFF
TGCAGCGTTGAAGAGGGGCGGGGTGAAGCTTTCTTT
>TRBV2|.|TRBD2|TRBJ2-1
CASGPSGGYNEQFF
TGTGCCAGCGGTCCTAGCGGGGGGTACAATGAGCAGTTCTTC
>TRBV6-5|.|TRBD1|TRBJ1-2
CASSPGGYGYTF
TGTGCCAGCAGTCCAGGGGGCTATGGCTACACCTTC
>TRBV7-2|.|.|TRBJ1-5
CASRLYSNQPQHF
TGTGCCAGCAGACTGTATAGCAATCAGCCCCAGCATTTT
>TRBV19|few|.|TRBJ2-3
CASRLTGPSTDTQYF
TGTGCCAGTAGGCTTACAGGTCCTAGCACAGATACGCAGTATTTT
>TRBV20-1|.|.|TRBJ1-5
CSASTGRSNQPQHF
TGCAGTGCTAGTACAGGGCGCAGCAATCAGCCCCAGCATTTT
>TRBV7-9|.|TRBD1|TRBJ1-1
CASSLEGGIHQNTEAFF
TGTGCCAGCAGCTTGGAAGGGGGCATTCATCAGAACACTGAAGCTTTCTTT
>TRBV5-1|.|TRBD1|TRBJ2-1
CASNFGTGYNEQFF
TGCGCCAGCAACTTTGGGACAGGCTACAATGAGCAGTTCTTC
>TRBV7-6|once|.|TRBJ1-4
CASSLIGQSNEKLFF
TGTGCCAGCAGCTTAATCGGACAGTCTAATGAAAAACTGTTTTTT
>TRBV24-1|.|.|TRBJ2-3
CATSDFQSTDTQYF
TGTGCCACCAGTGATTTCCAGAGCACAGATACGCAGTATTTT
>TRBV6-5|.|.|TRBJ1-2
CASTPRTGYGYTF
TGTGCCAGCACCCCCCGGACTGGGTATGGCTACACCTTC
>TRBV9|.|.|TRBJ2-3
CASSPGTGTDTQYF
TGTGCCAGCAGCCCCGGGACTGGCACAGATACGCAGTATTTT
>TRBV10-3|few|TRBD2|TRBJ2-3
CAIQETGGNTDTQYF
TGTGCCATCCAGGAGACGGGGGGGAACACAGATACGCAGTATTTT
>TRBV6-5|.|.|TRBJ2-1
CASNRGASYNEQFF
TGTGCCAGCAATCGGGGGGCGTCCTACAATGAGCAGTTCTTC
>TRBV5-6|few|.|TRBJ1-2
CASSLGGPNYGYTF
TGTGCCAGCAGCTTGGGAGGTCCTAACTATGGCTACACCTTC
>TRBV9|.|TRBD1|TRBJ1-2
CASSAAGTGRPHYYGYTF
TGTGCCAGCAGCGCAGCTGGGACAGGGAGGCCACACTACTATGGCTACACCTTC
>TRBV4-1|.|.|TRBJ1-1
CASTKEGVGEMNTEAFF
TGCGCCAGCACAAAAGAGGGGGTGGGGGAAATGAACACTGAAGCTTTCTTT
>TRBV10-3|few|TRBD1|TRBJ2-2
CAVTGTGVAWRTGELFF
TGTGCCGTCACCGGGACAGGGGTGGCTTGGCGAACCGGGGAGCTGTTTTTT
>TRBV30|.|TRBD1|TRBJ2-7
CACSGQGVREQYF
TGTGCCTGTTCGGGACAGGGGGTTCGCGAGCAGTACTTC
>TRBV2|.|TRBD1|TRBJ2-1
CAHRGNSNEQFF
TGTGCCCACAGGGGCAACTCCAATGAGCAGTTCTTC
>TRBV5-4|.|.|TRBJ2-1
CASSLAYPSYNEQFF
TGTGCCAGCAGCCTAGCATACCCCTCCTACAATGAGCAGTTCTTC
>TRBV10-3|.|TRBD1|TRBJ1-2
CALSEQGVAYGYTF
TGTGCCCTCTCGGAGCAGGGGGTTGCCTATGGCTACACCTTC
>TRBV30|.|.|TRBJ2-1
CAWSWEWAYNEQFF
TGTGCCTGGAGCTGGGAGTGGGCATACAATGAGCAGTTCTTC
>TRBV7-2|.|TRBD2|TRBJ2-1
CASSPLERGGRGVQFF
TGTGCCAGCAGCCCCCTAGAGCGGGGGGGGCGCGGTGTGCAGTTCTTC
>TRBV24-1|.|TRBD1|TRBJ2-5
CATSDLGDRVGQETQYF
TGTGCCACCAGTGATTTGGGGGACAGGGTTGGTCAAGAGACCCAGTACTTC